Below, 27 T cell receptor beta chains from the same sample are listed, as sequenced in a study of T cell repertoires in cytomegalovirus infection. Antigens for these TCRs are unknown. TCRdb re-called the reads with MiXCR, one entry per CDR3 protein. The sample records roughly 500,000 distinct CDR3 sequences, about 44% being singletons. Sequenced material: cultured PBMCs, taken from culture after CMV antigen stimulation. The receptor set was obtained from a human donor in good health (CMV status not recorded). Some clones in this sample may be carry-over from other donors' samples.

V is TRBV7-9 and J is TRBJ2-5; TRBD2 aligns across 11 bases. Germline V gives CDR1 SEHNR, CDR2 FQNEAQ (reference sequence). The junction had 3 bases not matched to a gene; V was cut back by 1 base and J by 2 bases. The CDR3 loop spans 16 amino acids. CDR3: CASSLVGTSGQETQYF. CDR3 sequence (DNA): TGTGCCAGCAGCTTAGTGGGGACTAGCGGACAAGAGACCCAGTACTTC.

The chain combines TRBV28 with TRBJ1-1; no reliable D call. This CDR3 has 21 residues. Germline V gene data show CDR1 as MDHEN and CDR2 as SYDVKM. The germline V and J ends were trimmed by 1 base and 0 bases, with 27 bases remaining between them. In DNA form, the CDR3 reads TGTGCCAGCAGTTTATCACTCTCCCGAATGGGTAAGAGTGTGATGAACACTGAAGCTTTCTTT. Its translation: CASSLSLSRMGKSVMNTEAFF.

This clonotype was found a few times. The chain joins TRBV20-1 to TRBJ2-1; 14 bases fit TRBD2. J lost 14 bases, V lost 0 bases, and 12 bases had no gene match. The CDR3 is made up of 16 amino acids. Germline V gene lookup returns CDR1 DFQATT and CDR2 SNEGSKA (reference sequence). The CDR3 DNA reads TGCAGTGCTAGAGATCCCGGACTAGCGGGGGGTTCTGGCGAGTTCTTC. Translation gives CSARDPGLAGGSGEFF.

J is TRBJ2-7 and V is TRBV7-2; D is ambiguous. Trimming left V 0 bases short and J 3 bases short, with 6 bases between. This CDR3 has 13 amino acids. Germline assignment: CDR1 SGHTA and CDR2 FQGNSA. As DNA, the CDR3 is TGTGCCAGCAGCTTAGCCCGGAACTACGAGCAGTACTTC. Protein: CASSLARNYEQYF.

The chain carries TRBV15 and TRBJ1-4; D is perhaps TRBD1 (6 bases). V shed 8 bases and J shed 8 bases, with 15 bases lying between them. Germline CDR1 LNHNV, CDR2 YYDKDF (reference sequence). There are 13 residues in the CDR3. The CDR3, as DNA: TGTGCCACCCTATTGGCAGGGGAGGAAAAACTGTTTTTT. Translating it yields CATLLAGEEKLFF.

This clonotype was seen a handful of times. This sequence joins TRBV7-2 and TRBJ2-5, with D perhaps TRBD2 (5 bases). CDR1 SGHTA and CDR2 FQGNSA come from the germline V gene. There are 16 residues in the CDR3. V was shortened by 4 bases and J by 4 bases, with 19 bases between the two germline ends. CDR3 amino acids: CASSSAGWGVGETQYF. The CDR3 bases are TGTGCCAGCAGCTCCGCCGGGTGGGGAGTGGGAGAGACCCAGTACTTC.

This clonotype was picked up many times. Here the CDR3 DNA reads TGTGCCAGCAGTTGGGACGGTAACTATGGCTACACCTTC. This gives the protein CASSWDGNYGYTF. The chain couples TRBV6-1 to TRBJ1-2; D may be TRBD1 (5 bases). Germline lookup yields CDR1 MNHNS and CDR2 SASEGT. Trimming left V 5 bases short and J 1 base short, with 8 bases between. The CDR3 contains 13 residues.

The chain recombines TRBV6-1 with TRBJ2-7, with a weak D call TRBD2 (6 bases). This CDR3 is built from 16 residues. Germline lookup yields CDR1 MNHNS and CDR2 SASEGT. Trimming took 1 base from V and 2 from J, leaving 15 bases between them. CDR3 protein: CASSEVGRGSPYEQYF. In nucleotides, the CDR3 is TGTGCCAGCAGTGAAGTGGGGCGGGGATCACCCTACGAGCAGTACTTC.

The chain links TRBV4-1 to TRBJ1-2; D gene unclear. CDR3 length: 15 residues. CDR1 is MGHRA, CDR2 YSYEKL, per germline. V lost 2 bases to trimming and J lost 0 bases, with 10 bases between them. The CDR3 nucleotides are TGCGCCAGCAGCCAACCTAAAACAGCTAACTATGGCTACACCTTC. This sequence encodes CASSQPKTANYGYTF.

The rearrangement links TRBV19 to TRBJ1-6; D gene ambiguous. The CDR3 has 12 amino acids. V was clipped by 3 bases and J by 14 bases, with 11 bases between them. Germline V gene lookup returns CDR1 LNHDA and CDR2 SQIVND (reference sequence). The CDR3 spells CASSIPGRALHF. As DNA, the CDR3 is TGTGCCAGTAGTATTCCCGGTCGGGCCCTCCACTTT.

The V and J genes are TRBV18 and TRBJ1-1, with D possibly matching TRBD1 (5 bases). Germline assignment: CDR1 KGHSH and CDR2 LQKENI. Trimming removed 3 bases from V and 0 bases from J, with 17 bases in between. The CDR3 has 17 amino acids. CDR3 residues: CASSPRGADPMNTEAFF. The CDR3 DNA reads as TGTGCCAGCTCACCCCGCGGGGCGGATCCTATGAACACTGAAGCTTTCTTT.

This clonotype showed up just a few times. CDR3 amino acids: CASRDSRNQPQHF. CDR3 coding DNA: TGTGCCAGCAGAGACAGCCGCAATCAGCCCCAGCATTTT. The V gene is TRBV6-6, the J gene TRBJ1-5; possibly TRBD1 for D (5 bases). V lost 6 bases to trimming and J lost 2 bases, with 8 bases between them. CDR3 length equals 13 residues. Germline V CDR1 and CDR2: MNHNY, SVGAGI (reference sequence).

This clonotype was recorded a few times. The chain links TRBV7-8 to TRBJ2-3; 8 bases match TRBD2. The trim removed 2 bases at V and 4 bases at J, leaving 8 bases unmatched. Germline CDR1 SGHVS, CDR2 FQNEAQ. The CDR3 consists of 16 residues. The CDR3 loop reads CASSLPPGLVADTQYF. In DNA, the CDR3 is TGTGCCAGCAGCTTACCTCCGGGACTAGTGGCAGATACGCAGTATTTT.

The V call is TRBV10-3, the J call TRBJ2-1, with 7 bases fitting TRBD1. The CDR3 is 16 residues long. CDR1 and CDR2 from the germline V gene are ENHRY and SYGVKD. V shed 0 bases, J shed 5 bases, and the junction held 7 bases outside the gene matches. DNA of the CDR3: TGTGCCATCAGTGAGTCGGGACAGAAAAGTAACAATGAGCAGTTCTTC. It specifies CAISESGQKSNNEQFF.

The J gene is TRBJ1-1, the V gene TRBV20-1, with a weak D call TRBD1 (5 bases). This CDR3 spans 15 amino acids. Germline CDR1 reads DFQATT; CDR2 reads SNEGSKA (reference sequence). Trimming removed 3 bases at V and 5 bases at J, with 19 bases between. The CDR3 reads CSARRSQGYTTEAFF. In nucleotides, the CDR3 is TGCAGTGCTAGGAGGAGTCAGGGCTATACGACTGAAGCTTTCTTT.

This clonotype was counted between two and nine times. The chain recombines TRBV7-2 with TRBJ2-2; tentative D call: TRBD1 (7 bases). Germline lookup yields CDR1 SGHTA and CDR2 FQGNSA. V shed 5 bases and J shed 7 bases, with 11 bases lying between them. The CDR3 consists of 13 residues. The CDR3 is CASSPGGRGELFF. The CDR3 DNA sequence: TGTGCCAGCAGCCCAGGGGGGCGCGGGGAGCTGTTTTTT.

The chain links TRBV20-1 to TRBJ1-4; tentatively, D is TRBD1 (6 bases). Germline V gene data show CDR1 as DFQATT and CDR2 as SNEGSKA (reference sequence). V lost 5 bases, J lost 7 bases, and 23 bases lay in between. CDR3 length equals 16 residues. DNA of the CDR3: TGCAGTGCTCACAAAACGGGGGCCAGGGTGGGTGAAAAACTGTTTTTT. Its protein product is CSAHKTGARVGEKLFF.

The rearrangement joins TRBV9 to TRBJ2-7; the D gene is possibly TRBD2 (6 bases). V was pared by 0 bases and J by 6 bases, with 10 bases between. Germline V CDR1 and CDR2: SGDLS, YYNGEE. This CDR3 contains 13 residues. The CDR3, as DNA: TGTGCCAGCAGCGTAGTTAGCGGCTTCGAGCAGTACTTC. It is translated as CASSVVSGFEQYF. The full variable domain, completed using reference TRBV9 and TRBJ2-7, is DSGVTQTPKHLITATGQRVTLRCSPRSGDLSVYWYQQSLDQGLQFLIQYYNGEERAKGNILERFSAQQFPDLHSELNLSSLELGDSALYFCASSVVSGFEQYFGPGTRLTVT.

The gene calls are TRBV12-3 or TRBV12-4 and TRBJ2-7, with D possibly called TRBD1 or TRBD2 (6 bases each). V shed 5 bases and J shed 6 bases, with 14 bases lying between them. The CDR3 consists of 13 residues. This CDR3 reads CASSGTRGLEQYF. The DNA for the CDR3 is TGTGCCAGCAGTGGCACCCGGGGGCTCGAGCAGTACTTC.

The chain is built from TRBV7-2 and TRBJ2-5; weak D call: TRBD2 (7 bases). Germline V gene sequence: CDR1 SGHTA, CDR2 FQGNSA. This CDR3 has 16 residues. Trimming left V 2 bases short and J 7 bases short, with 20 bases between. CDR3 loop: CASSLFLGGGRGTQYF. CDR3 DNA sequence: TGTGCCAGCAGCTTATTCTTAGGGGGGGGGAGGGGGACCCAGTACTTC.

The J gene is TRBJ2-5, the V gene TRBV6-5; weak D call: TRBD1 (6 bases). Trimming removed 2 bases at V and 7 bases at J, with 11 bases between. Germline CDR1 reads MNHEY; CDR2 reads SVGAGI. The CDR3 is made up of 13 amino acids. The chain's CDR3 is CASSYRTDGTQYF. The CDR3 DNA reads as TGTGCCAGCAGTTACCGGACAGATGGGACCCAGTACTTC.

This clonotype was seen only a few times. V is TRBV6-2 or TRBV6-3 and J is TRBJ2-1; TRBD1 is a possible D gene (5 bases). Germline V gene sequence: CDR1 MNHEY, CDR2 SVGEGT. The CDR3 consists of 20 residues. V lost 2 bases to trimming and J lost 9 bases, with 32 bases between them. The DNA for the CDR3 is TGTGCCAGCAGTTACAGGCAGGGAAGGGTGATAGTGAGTGGTGATAGTGAGCAGTTCTTC. It translates to CASSYRQGRVIVSGDSEQFF.

The V call is TRBV7-2, the J call TRBJ2-3; D is ambiguous. This CDR3 comprises 14 residues. Germline values: CDR1 SGHTA, CDR2 FQGNSA. V was clipped by 7 bases and J by 0 bases, with 11 bases between them. The CDR3 region has the DNA TGTGCCAGCACACCCCAAGGGAGCACAGATACGCAGTATTTT. It specifies CASTPQGSTDTQYF.

The rearrangement uses TRBV12-3 or TRBV12-4 and TRBJ2-3; TRBD1 aligns across 8 bases. The CDR3 sequence is 13 residues long. J lost 6 bases, V lost 5 bases, and 4 bases had no gene match. The DNA for the CDR3 is TGTGCCAGCAGTACAGGGGGACGGGATACGCAGTATTTT. Translation: CASSTGGRDTQYF.

A few counts support this clonotype. The chain links TRBV11-2 to TRBJ2-2; 7 nucleotides agree with TRBD2. Germline CDR1 SGHAT, CDR2 FQNNGV. With V trimmed by 3 bases and J by 9 bases, 13 bases remained unmatched. The CDR3 runs 16 residues. CDR3 in DNA: TGTGCCAGCAGCTTCAACCGACTAGCTGAGACCTGGGAGCTGTTTTTT. Amino acid sequence: CASSFNRLAETWELFF.

This chain joins TRBV7-8 and TRBJ2-7; TRBD2 matches 7 bases. V was pared by 1 base and J by 4 bases, with 7 bases of the junction left unmatched. This CDR3 is built from 15 residues. CDR1 and CDR2 (germline): SGHVS, FQNEAQ. The CDR3 region has the DNA TGTGCCAGCAGCTTAGTTGACCGGGGGGAGTACGAGCAGTACTTC. This translates into CASSLVDRGEYEQYF.

The chain carries TRBV11-2 and TRBJ1-5; D uncertain. The CDR3 consists of 13 residues. Germline V gives CDR1 SGHAT, CDR2 FQNNGV. The V and J ends lost 1 base and 6 bases respectively, with 7 bases between them. CDR3 residues: CASSLGVSQPQHF. DNA for the CDR3: TGTGCCAGCAGCTTAGGGGTTTCTCAGCCCCAGCATTTT.